The clone carrying this T cell receptor (beta chain) was counted ten times or more. The data were obtained in a study of T-cell reconstitution after alpha-beta-depleted transplantation in children. This CDR3 spans 13 amino acids. The germline V and J ends were trimmed by 3 bases and 2 bases, with 8 bases remaining between them. It was with unique molecular identifiers that the TCRbeta library was prepared. MiXCR, run by TCRdb on the PCR reads, gives a single entry per CDR3 protein. The repertoire holds hundreds of thousands of distinct CDR3 sequences, approximately 10% seen once, with 5% to 7% in the top ten.

The sample here was PBMCs from the stem cell graft donor, taken from the stem cell graft. This TCR was sampled from a human donor who donated a stem cell graft to a child with acute lymphoblastic leukemia. The chain has TRBV12-3 or TRBV12-4 and TRBJ2-7; D gene ambiguous. The CDR3 DNA is TGTGCCAGCAGTTTGTACAGAGCCTACGAGCAGTACTTC. Encoded protein: CASSLYRAYEQYF.